One and the same sample provided the 18 T cell receptor beta chains below, sequenced in a study of blood T cell repertoires in COVID-19. This table comes from immunoSEQ multiplex PCR, and its TCRdb copy is limited to in-frame clones, with some not included. The table shows around 83,000 clones, with 70% to 90% occurring only once. The sample consisted of peripheral blood. Source of these receptors: a man over 45 with active or convalescent COVID-19.

This clone occurred once. V and J are TRBV5-1 and TRBJ2-5; weak D call: TRBD1 (6 bases). Germline V gives CDR1 SGHRS, CDR2 YFSETQ. CDR3 length: 16 amino acids. V lost 4 bases to trimming and J lost 5 bases, with 21 bases between them. The CDR3 region has the DNA TGCGCCAGCAGCCCAAACCGGGGACAAGGGTGGGAGACCCAGTACTTC. Protein sequence: CASSPNRGQGWETQYF.

This clone has a handful of counts. V is TRBV7-6 and J is TRBJ2-4, with 9 positions matching TRBD1. The CDR3 is 15 amino acids. Germline-derived CDR1 and CDR2 are SGHVS and FNYEAQ. With 5 bases clipped from V and 3 bases from J, the junction kept 5 bases outside the gene matches. The CDR3 DNA sequence: TGTGCCAGCAGCCCCGCGACAGGGGGCAAAAACATTCAGTACTTC. It specifies CASSPATGGKNIQYF.

The chain couples TRBV28 to TRBJ2-1; TRBD2 matches at 9 bases. Germline V CDR1 and CDR2: MDHEN, SYDVKM. The CDR3 totals 17 residues. Germline trimming cut 8 bases from V and 4 bases from J; bases unmatched to any gene: 15. For the CDR3, the DNA is TGTGCCAGCGCCACGCAGGCGGGAGGGCCGGGGTACAATGAGCAGTTCTTC. As protein: CASATQAGGPGYNEQFF.

The chain carries TRBV6-1 and TRBJ1-6, with D tentatively TRBD1 (5 bases). This CDR3 comprises 14 residues. Germline V gives CDR1 MNHNS, CDR2 SASEGT. V gave up 0 bases and J gave up 7 bases, with 7 bases separating them. The CDR3 region has the DNA TGTGCCAGCAGTGAAGCGCAGGGAAATTCACCCCTCCACTTT. Encoded protein: CASSEAQGNSPLHF.

The rearrangement uses TRBV19 and TRBJ2-3; TRBD2 matches 9 bases. V lost 7 bases to trimming and J lost 2 bases; unmatched junction nucleotides: 10. CDR3 length equals 16 residues. Germline V gene lookup returns CDR1 LNHDA and CDR2 SQIVND (reference sequence). CDR3 sequence (DNA): TGTGCCAGTACCCCCGGGGCGGGAGGGCCCACAGATACGCAGTATTTT. This gives the protein CASTPGAGGPTDTQYF.

The rearrangement joins TRBV25-1 to TRBJ1-6, with 9 bases matching TRBD1. The CDR3 sequence is 15 residues long. V dropped 6 bases and J dropped 7; count of bases not matched to a gene: 7. Germline CDR1 is MGHDK and CDR2 is SYGVNS. CDR3 in amino acids: CASRRSDRGNSPLHF. The CDR3 DNA sequence: TGTGCCAGCAGAAGATCAGACAGGGGGAATTCACCCCTCCACTTT.

The chain employs TRBV6-6 and TRBJ2-3, with D possibly matching TRBD2 (6 bases). The V end lost 4 bases, the J end lost 2 bases, and 13 bases lay between the germline ends. The CDR3 length is 15 residues. Germline CDR1 MNHNY, CDR2 SVGAGI (reference sequence). The CDR3 DNA reads as TGTGCCAGCAGTTTATGGGGGGATGACACAGATACGCAGTATTTT. This sequence encodes CASSLWGDDTDTQYF.

This chain uses TRBV7-2 with TRBJ2-2, with 7 bases matching TRBD2. Germline CDR1 is SGHTA and CDR2 is FQGNSA. Losses at the gene ends were 6 bases for V and 1 base for J; bases not matched to a gene: 5. This CDR3 has 15 amino acids. CDR3 loop: CASRPAGRNTGELFF. Written as DNA, the CDR3 is TGTGCCAGCAGGCCAGCGGGGAGGAACACCGGGGAGCTGTTTTTT.

The V call is TRBV5-5, the J call TRBJ1-5; perhaps TRBD1 as D (5 bases). V was cut by 4 bases and J by 4 bases, with 12 bases left in between. The CDR3 has 14 residues. The V gene's germline CDR1 is SGHKS and CDR2 YYEKEE (reference sequence). The CDR3 nucleotides read TGTGCCAGCAGCCCTGACAGCATTAATCAGCCCCAGCATTTT. Its protein product is CASSPDSINQPQHF.

The chain links TRBV25-1 to TRBJ2-7; 9 bases align to TRBD1. Germline V lookup: CDR1 MGHDK, CDR2 SYGVNS. V was pared by 1 base and J by 1 base, with 5 bases of the junction left unmatched. The length of the CDR3 is 16 residues. This chain's CDR3 is CASSELGTGSSYEQYF. CDR3 nucleotides: TGTGCCAGCAGTGAATTGGGGACAGGGAGTTCCTACGAGCAGTACTTC.

This chain links TRBV19 with TRBJ2-2; 10 bases fit TRBD2. This CDR3 is 17 amino acids long. Per the germline V gene, CDR1 is LNHDA and CDR2 is SQIVND (reference sequence). V trimming: 5 bases; J trimming: 4 bases; junction bases outside the gene matches: 10. The chain's CDR3 is CASSPNISGGPTGELFF. CDR3 coding DNA: TGTGCCAGTAGTCCAAATATTAGCGGGGGGCCCACCGGGGAGCTGTTTTTT.

This clone has a single count. The rearrangement joins TRBV20-1 to TRBJ1-2; D unclear. From germline, CDR1 is DFQATT and CDR2 SNEGSKA (reference sequence). Between the trimmed V and J ends, which lost 5 bases and 6 bases, there was a span of 10 bases. The CDR3 contains 11 residues. The CDR3 nucleotides are TGCAGTGCTCGACTGGGAGATGGCTACACCTTC. Translated, it gives CSARLGDGYTF.

This clone is a singleton in its sample. The chain links TRBV23-1 to TRBJ2-6, with TRBD2 matching over 11 bases. TRBV23-1 is labeled an ORF, and its function is uncertain. The CDR3 extends over 22 amino acids. Trimming cost V 0 bases and J 2 bases; bases outside gene matches: 15. CDR3 in amino acids: CASSQSRPSGTSGSPGANVLTF. The CDR3 DNA sequence: TGCGCCAGCAGTCAATCTCGGCCATCAGGTACTAGCGGGAGCCCTGGGGCCAACGTCCTGACTTTC.

The chain couples TRBV4-2 to TRBJ2-1; tentative D call: TRBD1 (5 bases). The germline V gene has CDR1 LGHNA and CDR2 YNFKEQ. The CDR3 consists of 14 residues. The V end lost 4 bases, the J end lost 6 bases, and 13 bases lay between the germline ends. The CDR3 region is CASSPPAGPNEQFF. The CDR3 DNA is TGTGCCAGCAGCCCGCCGGCAGGGCCCAATGAGCAGTTCTTC.

The gene calls are TRBV12-5 and TRBJ2-6; D gene unclear. V was trimmed by 8 bases and J by 0 bases, leaving 11 bases between them. CDR3 size: 15 residues. CDR1 LGHNT and CDR2 FRNRAP come from the germline V gene. The CDR3 DNA sequence: TGTGCTAGTAGACTTCAAGACTCTGGGGCCAACGTCCTGACTTTC. Its translation is CASRLQDSGANVLTF.

A single count supports this clone. The chain couples TRBV28 to TRBJ2-1; TRBD2 agrees at 7 bases. Germline V gives CDR1 MDHEN, CDR2 SYDVKM. J lost 9 bases, V lost 6 bases, and 8 bases had no gene match. This CDR3 is 13 amino acids long. The CDR3 here is CASSLSGRIEQFF. For the CDR3, the DNA is TGTGCCAGCAGCCTCTCCGGGAGGATTGAGCAGTTCTTC.

Relative to its sample, this clone is hyperexpanded. The V call is TRBV23-1, the J call TRBJ1-2; D is unresolved. TRBV23-1 is classed as an ORF, of uncertain function. The CDR3 sequence is 13 residues long. The V end lost 3 bases, the J end lost 5 bases, and 10 bases lay between the germline ends. CDR3 residues: CASSHGGGYGYTF. As DNA, the CDR3 is TGCGCCAGCAGTCATGGAGGCGGGTATGGCTACACCTTC.

The chain has TRBV6-5 and TRBJ1-1; D remains unclear. Germline V gives CDR1 MNHEY, CDR2 SVGAGI. The CDR3 extends over 13 amino acids. V was shortened by 11 bases and J by 2 bases, with 15 bases between the two germline ends. The CDR3 bases are TGTGCCGTCTGGCGGGAAGGAAACACTGAAGCTTTCTTT. It is translated as CAVWREGNTEAFF.